This TCR beta chain was profiled in a study of CD8+ T cells in alopecia areata. Background on the study: Each day, treated patients took oral tofacitinib twice, at 5 to 10 mg per dose. The study's findings and limits: It was less clear whether patients shared TCRs than it was in mice, possibly because of HLA. Throughout tofacitinib, many expanded lesional clones continued to persist in scalp and blood.

Treatment in this sample: oral pan-JAK inhibitor, 5-10 mg twice daily. cDNA serving as the sequencing template came from extracted, reverse transcribed RNA. Libraries were prepared by immunoSEQ multiplex PCR; TCRdb keeps only in-frame clonotypes and omits some of them. The sample lists some 190,000 clones; 66% were seen once. Germline CDR1 is SGHTA and CDR2 is FQGNSA. This CDR3 contains 13 residues. Trimming stripped 6 bases from V and 2 bases from J, with 8 bases between. Many counts were recorded for this clone. The antigen is unknown. Sample: CD4+ T cells sorted from blood, taken between weeks 44 and 45, from a patient treated with tofacitinib. The sequence was collected from a human donor with alopecia areata. The chain combines TRBV7-2 with TRBJ1-5; D gene uncertain. CDR3: CASSDTGNQPQHF. The CDR3 nucleotides read TGTGCCAGCAGTGACACCGGCAATCAGCCCCAGCATTTT.